Listed here are 32 T cell receptor beta chains from one sample, sequenced in a study of shared clonotypes between healthy human individuals. Naive CD8 cells comprised CD45RO-negative, CCR7-positively selected cells, excluding terminally differentiated effector memory CD45RA+ cells. Assay: immunoSEQ multiplex PCR; the TCRdb copy retains only in-frame clones and omits some. The sample has about 870,000 clones, over 90% seen once; the top ten hold nearly 25%. The material sequenced was naive CD8+ T cells sorted from blood. The origin of the receptors is a man aged 25 to 45 in good health.

This sequence joins TRBV5-6 and TRBJ1-5; D may be TRBD1 (6 bases). V was pared by 2 bases and J by 5 bases, with 11 bases between. The CDR3 loop spans 14 amino acids. Germline CDR1 SGHDT, CDR2 YYEEEE. CDR3 sequence reads: CASSFGGADQPQHF. DNA of the CDR3: TGTGCCAGCAGCTTTGGGGGGGCAGATCAGCCCCAGCATTTT.

This clone was counted only a few times. The genes are TRBV9 and TRBJ2-2, with D possibly being TRBD2 (5 bases). Germline CDR1 SGDLS, CDR2 YYNGEE. The CDR3 extends over 17 amino acids. V was cut by 5 bases and J by 3 bases, with 20 bases left in between. CDR3 sequence (DNA): TGTGCCAGCAGTACTGCGGGCAGTTCCAAACACACCGGGGAGCTGTTTTTT. Translation gives CASSTAGSSKHTGELFF.

The chain carries TRBV28 and TRBJ1-4; D is possibly TRBD1 (5 bases). V was shortened by 4 bases and J by 2 bases, with 11 bases between the two germline ends. The length of the CDR3 is 15 residues. Germline loops: CDR1 MDHEN, CDR2 SYDVKM. This chain's CDR3 is CASSWQGGTNEKLFF. As DNA, the CDR3 is TGTGCCAGCAGTTGGCAGGGCGGCACTAATGAAAAACTGTTTTTT.

The CDR3 here is CASSQERRVPGNTIYF. In DNA form, the CDR3 reads TGCGCCAGCAGCCAAGAGAGGAGGGTTCCTGGAAACACCATATATTTT. The chain uses TRBV4-3 and TRBJ1-3; D is undetermined. Germline CDR1 LGHNA, CDR2 YSLEER. The CDR3 is made up of 16 amino acids. V was pared by 0 bases and J by 2 bases, with 11 bases between.

V usage is TRBV7-2 and J usage is TRBJ2-7, with D tentatively TRBD1 (5 bases). Germline loops: CDR1 SGHTA, CDR2 FQGNSA. V dropped 1 base and J dropped 2 bases, with 9 bases sitting between them. The CDR3 consists of 14 residues. CDR3 sequence (DNA): TGTGCCAGCAGCTTAGAGGACAAGCCCTACGAGCAGTACTTC. Translating it yields CASSLEDKPYEQYF.

The chain joins TRBV15 to TRBJ1-4, with D maybe TRBD1 (5 bases). The germline CDR1 and CDR2 sequences are LNHNV and YYDKDF (reference sequence). The germline V and J ends were trimmed by 1 base and 7 bases, with 10 bases remaining between them. This CDR3 has 14 residues. CDR3: CATSRAGTAEKLFF. The CDR3 nucleotides are TGTGCCACCAGCAGAGCCGGGACGGCTGAAAAACTGTTTTTT.

V is TRBV29-1 and J is TRBJ2-1; maybe TRBD2 (6 bases). V was trimmed by 2 bases and J by 10 bases, leaving 21 bases between them. Per germline, CDR1 SQVTM and CDR2 ANQGSEA. The CDR3 contains 15 residues. Written as DNA, the CDR3 is TGCAGCGTTGAAATCCCCCTTGGGGAGGTCGGGGAGCAGTTCTTC. This codes for CSVEIPLGEVGEQFF.

This CDR3 is CASSVVKEQFF. As DNA, the CDR3 is TGTGCCAGCAGCGTTGTTAAAGAGCAGTTCTTC. The V and J genes are TRBV6-1 and TRBJ2-1, with D unresolved. The CDR3 is 11 amino acids. The V gene lost 6 bases and the J gene lost 10 bases, with 10 bases spanning the gap. Germline V gives CDR1 MNHNS, CDR2 SASEGT.

This rearrangement joins TRBV4-3 to TRBJ2-1; 12 nucleotides line up with TRBD2. CDR1 and CDR2 from the germline V gene are LGHNA and YSLEER. J was trimmed by 7 bases and V by 0 bases; bases with no gene match: 10. There are 18 residues in the CDR3. CDR3 in amino acids: CASSQDNFGLAGPNEQFF. CDR3 nucleotides: TGCGCCAGCAGCCAAGATAATTTCGGACTAGCGGGACCTAATGAGCAGTTCTTC.

The J gene is TRBJ1-1, the V gene TRBV4-3; D is possibly TRBD1 (5 bases). V lost 1 base to trimming and J lost 4 bases, with 19 bases between them. The V gene's germline CDR1 is LGHNA and CDR2 YSLEER. This CDR3 is 17 amino acids long. The CDR3 loop reads CASSQGTGGSMGTEAFF. The CDR3 nucleotides read TGCGCCAGCAGCCAAGGGACCGGGGGGAGTATGGGCACTGAAGCTTTCTTT.

The CDR3, as DNA: TGTGCCAGCAGCTGGAGTGGGACAGGGGGCGAAAAACTGTTTTTT. It translates to CASSWSGTGGEKLFF. The chain recombines TRBV7-9 with TRBJ1-4, with TRBD1 matching 12 bases. The CDR3 has 15 amino acids. The ends lost 4 bases at V and 8 bases at J; junction bases unmatched: 5. CDR1 is SEHNR and CDR2 is FQNEAQ in the germline V gene (reference sequence).

This clone showed up just once. This rearrangement joins TRBV6-1 to TRBJ1-5; 9 bases are shared with TRBD1. Germline CDR1 and CDR2: MNHNS and SASEGT. The CDR3 is 14 amino acids. J was trimmed by 1 base and V by 6 bases; bases with no gene match: 1. As DNA, the CDR3 is TGTGCCAGCAGAGACAGGGGGAGCAATCAGCCCCAGCATTTT. Translated, it gives CASRDRGSNQPQHF.

The chain joins TRBV4-1 to TRBJ1-2, with unresolved D. Looked up from germline, CDR1 is MGHRA and CDR2 is YSYEKL. This CDR3 region has 13 residues. V was cut by 8 bases and J by 6 bases, with 16 bases left in between. CDR3 protein: CASGSRTSDGYTF. CDR3 DNA sequence: TGCGCCAGCGGTTCCAGGACCTCTGATGGCTACACCTTC.

About this clone itself: The same CDR3 arises from other DNA sequences in this sample as well. The V gene is TRBV19, the J gene TRBJ2-2; TRBD1 agrees at 8 bases. This CDR3 comprises 15 residues. The V segment lost 1 base and the J segment 6 bases; nucleotides outside the gene matches: 4. Germline-derived CDR1 and CDR2 are LNHDA and SQIVND (reference sequence). CDR3 in DNA: TGTGCCAGTAGTATAGGTCAGGGGGCAGCCGGGGAGCTGTTTTTT. Encoded protein: CASSIGQGAAGELFF.

This sequence joins TRBV4-3 and TRBJ2-1; 10 bases agree with TRBD2. The germline V gene has CDR1 LGHNA and CDR2 YSLEER. V trimming: 0 bases; J trimming: 4 bases; junction bases outside the gene matches: 3. The length of the CDR3 is 16 residues. CDR3 protein: CASSQDGTSEYNEQFF. In DNA form, the CDR3 reads TGCGCCAGCAGCCAAGACGGGACTAGCGAATACAATGAGCAGTTCTTC.

The chain carries TRBV19 and TRBJ2-7; unclear D gene. The germline CDR1 and CDR2 sequences are LNHDA and SQIVND (reference sequence). V dropped 4 bases and J dropped 3 bases, with 10 bases sitting between them. There are 13 residues in the CDR3. The CDR3 sequence: CASSRTGFYEQYF. The DNA for the CDR3 is TGTGCCAGTAGTAGGACCGGCTTCTACGAGCAGTACTTC.

In its sample, this clone was seen once. V and J are TRBV7-2 and TRBJ2-1; no reliable D call. Trimming shortened V by 5 bases and J by 4 bases, and 6 bases separated the two germline ends. The CDR3 loop spans 12 amino acids. The germline gives CDR1 SGHTA, CDR2 FQGNSA. CDR3 nucleotide sequence: TGTGCCAGCAGCGACCAATACAATGAGCAGTTCTTC. Encoded protein: CASSDQYNEQFF.

This sequence joins TRBV13 and TRBJ2-1; 12 nucleotides line up with TRBD2. CDR3 length equals 15 residues. V trimming: 2 bases; J trimming: 10 bases; junction bases outside the gene matches: 6. In germline, CDR1 is PRHDT, CDR2 FYEKMQ (reference sequence). The CDR3 region is CASSLLAGGKPEQFF. As DNA, the CDR3 is TGTGCCAGCAGCTTACTAGCGGGAGGGAAACCCGAGCAGTTCTTC.

CDR3: CASSRGTDHYEQYF. The DNA of the CDR3 is TGTGCCAGCAGCCGCGGGACCGACCACTACGAGCAGTACTTC. The V call is TRBV4-2, the J call TRBJ2-7; D is possibly TRBD2 (6 bases). The CDR3 runs to 14 residues. V lost 4 bases and J 3 bases, leaving 13 bases between the germline ends. CDR1 is LGHNA and CDR2 is YNFKEQ in the germline V gene.

This rearrangement joins TRBV6-6 to TRBJ1-1; D is ambiguous. The CDR3 has 15 amino acids. Trimming left V 2 bases short and J 0 bases short, with 10 bases between. Germline V gene sequence: CDR1 MNHNY, CDR2 SVGAGI (reference sequence). CDR3 in amino acids: CASSYPPALNTEAFF. Here the CDR3 DNA reads TGTGCCAGCAGTTACCCACCGGCCCTGAACACTGAAGCTTTCTTT.

The chain carries TRBV4-3 and TRBJ1-1; possibly TRBD1 for D (6 bases). The germline gives CDR1 LGHNA, CDR2 YSLEER. There are 14 residues in the CDR3. The V end was cut by 0 bases, the J end by 7 bases, with 12 bases between. CDR3 DNA sequence: TGCGCCAGCAGCCAAGACAGGACAGTAGGTGAAGCTTTCTTT. Translated, it gives CASSQDRTVGEAFF.

This clone was seen a single time. The rearrangement links TRBV7-9 to TRBJ2-1; the D is unclear. The CDR3 has 15 residues. Per the germline V gene, CDR1 is SEHNR and CDR2 is FQNEAQ (reference sequence). Trimming left V 2 bases short and J 0 bases short, with 8 bases between. The CDR3 here is CASSLLTASYNEQFF. CDR3 in DNA: TGTGCCAGCAGCTTATTAACAGCCTCCTACAATGAGCAGTTCTTC. Variable domain in full (rest from reference TRBV7-9 and TRBJ2-1): DTGVSQNPRHKITKRGQNVTFRCDPISEHNRLYWYRQTLGQGPEFLTYFQNEAQLEKSRLLSDRFSAERPKGSFSTLEIQRTEQGDSAMYLCASSLLTASYNEQFFGPGTRLTVL.

The chain combines TRBV25-1 with TRBJ1-2; no definite D call. V gave up 3 bases and J gave up 7 bases, with 9 bases separating them. This CDR3 is built from 12 residues. Looked up from germline, CDR1 is MGHDK and CDR2 is SYGVNS. CDR3: CASSESLSGYTF. As DNA, the CDR3 is TGTGCCAGCAGTGAGAGTCTAAGTGGCTACACCTTC.

Note on this clone: A much larger clone is a single base away; this may be a read error. The same CDR3 is also encoded by other DNA sequences in this sample. The V call is TRBV28, the J call TRBJ2-7; D is unresolved. The germline CDR1 and CDR2 sequences are MDHEN and SYDVKM. The CDR3 consists of 11 residues. The V gene lost 6 bases and the J gene lost 3 bases, with 6 bases spanning the gap. CDR3 nucleotide sequence: TGTGCCAGCAGCCTTAACTACGAGCAGTACTTC. Translating it yields CASSLNYEQYF.

This chain uses TRBV5-4 with TRBJ2-1, with 8 nucleotides matching TRBD2. After removal of 4 bases from V and 4 bases from J, the junction contained 10 bases not matched to a gene. Germline V gives CDR1 SGHNT, CDR2 YYREEE (reference sequence). The CDR3 has 16 residues. CDR3 coding DNA: TGTGCCAGCAGCCCCTCGGGAAGCGGGAGTTACAATGAGCAGTTCTTC. Amino acids: CASSPSGSGSYNEQFF.

This chain links TRBV7-3 with TRBJ2-2, with 7 bases fitting TRBD1. Germline CDR1 SGHTA, CDR2 FQGTGA. The CDR3 extends over 15 amino acids. The V and J ends lost 7 bases and 6 bases, in that order; junction bases with no gene match: 11. The CDR3 protein is CASITPRGSAGELFF. The DNA for the CDR3 is TGTGCCAGCATCACCCCCAGGGGGTCAGCCGGGGAGCTGTTTTTT.

This chain uses TRBV7-8 with TRBJ1-3; D perhaps matches TRBD1 (5 bases). This CDR3 spans 16 amino acids. CDR1 SGHVS and CDR2 FQNEAQ come from the germline V gene. The V and J ends lost 5 bases and 9 bases respectively, with 23 bases between them. Written as DNA, the CDR3 is TGTGCCAGCAGCCCGCAGTGGGTTGTGCGGGGGACCACCATATATTTT. Translated: CASSPQWVVRGTTIYF.

CDR3 DNA: TGTGCCAGCAAAGACAGTTACCTCACTGAAGCTTTCTTT. Translation gives CASKDSYLTEAFF. V and J are TRBV6-1 and TRBJ1-1; tentatively, D is TRBD1 (5 bases). The CDR3 consists of 13 residues. V dropped 7 bases and J dropped 4 bases, with 13 bases sitting between them. Germline-derived CDR1 and CDR2 are MNHNS and SASEGT.

The CDR3 nucleotides read TGTGCCAGTAATCCTGGGACAGGGGCACGAGACGAGCAGTACTTC. Its protein product is CASNPGTGARDEQYF. V usage is TRBV5-4 and J usage is TRBJ2-7, with 10 bases identical to TRBD1. Germline V gene data show CDR1 as SGHNT and CDR2 as YYREEE (reference sequence). With 8 bases clipped from V and 5 bases from J, the junction kept 13 bases outside the gene matches. This CDR3 region has 15 residues.

This sequence joins TRBV27 and TRBJ2-7; D not resolved. Germline V CDR1 and CDR2: MNHEY, SMNVEV (reference sequence). Trimming took off 5 bases at V and 3 bases at J, with 17 bases between the two ends. This CDR3 has 15 amino acids. The CDR3 DNA reads TGTGCCAGCAGTCAAGGAGTCTCACAATACTACGAGCAGTACTTC. This sequence encodes CASSQGVSQYYEQYF.

This clone came up once. The chain links TRBV7-6 to TRBJ2-2, with a tentative D call TRBD2 (5 bases). The CDR3 runs 15 residues. From germline, CDR1 is SGHVS and CDR2 FNYEAQ. V was trimmed by 1 base and J by 1 base, leaving 7 bases between them. CDR3 amino acids: CASSLERENTGELFF. For the CDR3, the DNA is TGTGCCAGCAGCTTAGAGAGGGAGAACACCGGGGAGCTGTTTTTT.

In this sample, this clone turned up once. V is TRBV19 and J is TRBJ1-5; D gene uncertain. Germline V gene sequence: CDR1 LNHDA, CDR2 SQIVND (reference sequence). This CDR3 is 14 amino acids long. Trimming left V 7 bases short and J 2 bases short, with 12 bases between. CDR3 sequence: CASTPYGGNQPQHF. The CDR3 bases are TGTGCCAGTACTCCGTATGGGGGCAATCAGCCCCAGCATTTT. Full variable domain (missing parts from reference TRBV19 and TRBJ1-5): DGGITQSPKYLFRKEGQNVTLSCEQNLNHDAMYWYRQDPGQGLRLIYYSQIVNDFQKGDIAEGYSVSREKKESFPLTVTSAQKNPTAFYLCASTPYGGNQPQHFGDGTRLSIL.